This is a list of T cell receptor beta chains from one sample in a study of cytomegalovirus exposure and HLA in healthy donors. Method: immunoSEQ multiplex PCR; TCRdb's copy keeps in-frame clones and lacks some. The sample lists tens of thousands of clones; roughly 78% were seen once. Specimen: PBMCs. The receptors originated from a woman between 40 and 50 years old in good health and CMV-seropositive. The CDR3 runs from the conserved cysteine through the conserved F or W. The D gene is left open where the match is weak. Clone sizes are given selectively: once, few, many, or a class where the clone is expanded.

v_call	clone_size	j_call	d_call	cdr3_nt	cdr3_aa
TRBV15	NA	TRBJ2-7	NA	TGTGCCACCAGTGGGCTCGGGGACGAGCAGTACTTC	CATSGLGDEQYF
TRBV2	NA	TRBJ2-7	TRBD2	TGTGCCAGCACGGCTAGCGGGATAACCTACGAGCAGTACTTC	CASTASGITYEQYF
TRBV29-1	NA	TRBJ1-6	NA	TGCAGCGTTCGATCCGAGGGATATAATTCACCCCTCCACTTT	CSVRSEGYNSPLHF
TRBV9	NA	TRBJ2-3	NA	TGTGCCAGCAGCCCATACAGGGAAGATACGCAGTATTTT	CASSPYREDTQYF
TRBV28	few	TRBJ2-7	TRBD2	TGTGCCAGCAGTTTCAGACGAAGGACTAGCGGGACGTACGAGCAGTACTTC	CASSFRRRTSGTYEQYF
TRBV7-2	few	TRBJ2-3	TRBD2	TGTGCCAGCAGCCCAAGCGGGAGGGCCGGGGATACGCAGTATTTT	CASSPSGRAGDTQYF
TRBV18	NA	TRBJ2-1	TRBD2	TGTGCCAGCTCACCGGGACTAGCGGGAGTAAATGAGCAGTTCTTC	CASSPGLAGVNEQFF
TRBV28	NA	TRBJ1-3	NA	TGTGCCAGCACGTTACAGGGTCTCTCTGGAAACACCATATATTTT	CASTLQGLSGNTIYF
TRBV28	NA	TRBJ2-6	NA	TGTGCCAGCAGTTTGCCGGGGGATGGGGCCAACGTCCTGACTTTC	CASSLPGDGANVLTF
TRBV6-5	once	TRBJ1-2	NA	TGTGCCAGCAGTTACTCGGCCGCCCGTGGCTTCTATGGCTACACCTTC	CASSYSAARGFYGYTF
TRBV19	NA	TRBJ2-1	TRBD2	TGTGCCAGTAGTATAGACGGGAGGGTGCAGTTCTTC	CASSIDGRVQFF
TRBV7-6	NA	TRBJ2-7	TRBD2	TGTGCCAGCGCGGACGGGACTAGCGGGAGTAACGAGCAGTACTTC	CASADGTSGSNEQYF
TRBV5-6	once	TRBJ1-4	NA	TGTGCCAGCAGCGCCGGACAGACCCTTGGGGGCGAAAAACTGTTTTTT	CASSAGQTLGGEKLFF
TRBV19	NA	TRBJ2-2	TRBD2	TGTGCCAGTAGTATAGAAGCTAGCGGGAGAGGAACCGGGGAGCTGTTTTTT	CASSIEASGRGTGELFF
TRBV2	NA	TRBJ2-7	NA	TGTGCCAGCAGTGCGGACAGCATTTTGAACGAGCAGTACTTC	CASSADSILNEQYF
TRBV25-1	NA	TRBJ1-1	NA	TGTGCCAGCAGTGCCCATGGAGGGGCGGGCACTGGCGCTTTCTTT	CASSAHGGAGTGAFF
TRBV11-3	NA	TRBJ2-7	NA	TGTGCCAGCACCCGCAACAGGGCAAGCTCCTACGAGCAGTACTTC	CASTRNRASSYEQYF
TRBV19	once	TRBJ1-5	NA	TGTGCCAGTAGTATAATTAGGGACTCTGGGAATCAGCCCCAGCATTTT	CASSIIRDSGNQPQHF
TRBV5-6	NA	TRBJ2-7	TRBD2	TGTGCCAGCAGCGATACGGGACTAGGAAACGAGCAGTACTTC	CASSDTGLGNEQYF
TRBV7-8	NA	TRBJ2-5	TRBD2	TGTGCCAGCAGCTCGGGGACTAGAGAGACCCAGTACTTC	CASSSGTRETQYF
TRBV6-5	once	TRBJ1-6	NA	TGTGCCAGCAGTTTTGTGTCGGAGAATTCACCCCTCCACTTT	CASSFVSENSPLHF
TRBV5-4	few	TRBJ2-5	TRBD2	TGTGCCAGCAGCCTCCAGGGTAGCGGGCCCGGAGAGACCCAGTACTTC	CASSLQGSGPGETQYF
TRBV9	NA	TRBJ2-3	TRBD2	TGTGCCAGCAGCCCATCAGCGGGACCCCTTTGGGGAGATACGCAGTATTTT	CASSPSAGPLWGDTQYF